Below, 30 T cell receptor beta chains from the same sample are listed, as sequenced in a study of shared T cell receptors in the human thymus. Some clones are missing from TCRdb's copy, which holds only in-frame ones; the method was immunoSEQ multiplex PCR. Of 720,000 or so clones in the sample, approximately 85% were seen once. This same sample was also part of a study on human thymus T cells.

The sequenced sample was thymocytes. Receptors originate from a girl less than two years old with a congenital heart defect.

CDR3 sequence reads: CASSLEGLAGTYNEQFF. CDR3 nucleotide sequence: TGTGCCAGCAGCTTAGAGGGACTAGCGGGGACCTACAATGAGCAGTTCTTC. The gene calls are TRBV11-2 and TRBJ2-1; 13 nucleotides line up with TRBD2. The J segment lost 2 bases and the V segment lost 0 bases, leaving 1 base of the junction unmatched. The germline CDR1 and CDR2 sequences are SGHAT and FQNNGV. The CDR3 length is 17 residues.

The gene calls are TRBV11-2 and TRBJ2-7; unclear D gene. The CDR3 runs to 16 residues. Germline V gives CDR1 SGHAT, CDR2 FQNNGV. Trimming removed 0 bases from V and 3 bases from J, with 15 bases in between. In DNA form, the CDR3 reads TGTGCCAGCAGCTTAGATAAGAGACTTTTCGGCTACGAGCAGTACTTC. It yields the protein CASSLDKRLFGYEQYF. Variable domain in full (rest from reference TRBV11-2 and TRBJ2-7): EAGVAQSPRYKIIEKRQSVAFWCNPISGHATLYWYQQILGQGPKLLIQFQNNGVVDDSQLPKDRFSAERLKGVDSTLKIQPAKLEDSAVYLCASSLDKRLFGYEQYFGPGTRLTVT.

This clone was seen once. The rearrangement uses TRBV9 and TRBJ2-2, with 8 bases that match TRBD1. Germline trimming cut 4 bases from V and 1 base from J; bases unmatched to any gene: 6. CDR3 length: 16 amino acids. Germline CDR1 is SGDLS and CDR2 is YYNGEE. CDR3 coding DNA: TGTGCCAGCAGCATAACTGGACAGGGGAACACCGGGGAGCTGTTTTTT. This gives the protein CASSITGQGNTGELFF.

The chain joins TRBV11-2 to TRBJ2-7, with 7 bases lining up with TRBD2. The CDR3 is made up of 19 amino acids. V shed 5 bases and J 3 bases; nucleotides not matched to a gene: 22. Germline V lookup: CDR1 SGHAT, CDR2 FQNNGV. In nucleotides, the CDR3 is TGTGCCAGCAGCCAAGGGCTTCGGGGTGCGGGGGATCAAAGCTACGAGCAGTACTTC. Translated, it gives CASSQGLRGAGDQSYEQYF.

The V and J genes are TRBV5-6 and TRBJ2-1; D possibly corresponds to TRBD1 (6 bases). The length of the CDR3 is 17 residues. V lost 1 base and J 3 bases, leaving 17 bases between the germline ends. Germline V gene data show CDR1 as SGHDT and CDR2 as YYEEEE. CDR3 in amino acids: CASSLRTFRGIYNEQFF. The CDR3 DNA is TGTGCCAGCAGCTTGAGGACCTTCAGGGGAATCTACAATGAGCAGTTCTTC.

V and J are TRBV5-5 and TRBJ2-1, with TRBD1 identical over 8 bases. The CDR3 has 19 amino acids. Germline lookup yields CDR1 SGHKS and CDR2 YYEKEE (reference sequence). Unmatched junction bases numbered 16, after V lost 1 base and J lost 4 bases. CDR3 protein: CASSLPSDTAGGFYNEQFF. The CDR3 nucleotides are TGTGCCAGCAGCTTGCCCTCCGACACAGCAGGGGGCTTTTACAATGAGCAGTTCTTC.

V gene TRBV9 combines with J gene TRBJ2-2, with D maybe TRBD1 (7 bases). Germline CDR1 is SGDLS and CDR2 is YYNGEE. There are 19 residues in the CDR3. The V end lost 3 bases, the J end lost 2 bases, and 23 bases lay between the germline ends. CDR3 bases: TGTGCCAGCAGCGCGGGAAGAAGGGGGCGCGGGGTTAACACCGGGGAGCTGTTTTTT. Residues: CASSAGRRGRGVNTGELFF.

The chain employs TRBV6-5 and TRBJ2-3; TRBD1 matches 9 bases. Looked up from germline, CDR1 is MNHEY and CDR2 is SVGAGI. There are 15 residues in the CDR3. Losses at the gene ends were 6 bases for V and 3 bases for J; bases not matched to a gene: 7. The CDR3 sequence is CASRRRDRETDTQYF. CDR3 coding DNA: TGTGCCAGCAGAAGACGGGACAGGGAGACAGATACGCAGTATTTT.

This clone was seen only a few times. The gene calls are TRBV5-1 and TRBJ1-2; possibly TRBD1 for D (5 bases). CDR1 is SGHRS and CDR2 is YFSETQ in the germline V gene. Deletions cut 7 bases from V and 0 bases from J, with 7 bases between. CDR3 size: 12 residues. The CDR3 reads CASGATNYGYTF. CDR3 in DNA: TGCGCCAGCGGGGCAACTAACTATGGCTACACCTTC. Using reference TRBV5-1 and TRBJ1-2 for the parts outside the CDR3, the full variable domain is KAGVTQTPRYLIKTRGQQVTLSCSPISGHRSVSWYQQTPGQGLQFLFEYFSETQRNKGNFPGRFSGRQFSNSRSEMNVSTLELGDSALYLCASGATNYGYTFGSGTRLTVV.

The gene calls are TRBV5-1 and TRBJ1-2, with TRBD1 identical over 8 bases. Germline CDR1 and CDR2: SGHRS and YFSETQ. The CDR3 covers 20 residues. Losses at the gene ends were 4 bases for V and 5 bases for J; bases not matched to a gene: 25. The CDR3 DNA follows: TGCGCCAGCAGCACGTCGGCCGCCGGGCGTCAGGGGGCGCGTTTTTATGGCTACACCTTC. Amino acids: CASSTSAAGRQGARFYGYTF.

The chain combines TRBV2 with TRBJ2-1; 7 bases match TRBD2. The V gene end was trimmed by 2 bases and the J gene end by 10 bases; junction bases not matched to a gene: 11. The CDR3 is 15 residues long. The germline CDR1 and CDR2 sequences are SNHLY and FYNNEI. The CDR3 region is CASSEKAGSREEQFF. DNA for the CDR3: TGTGCCAGCAGTGAAAAAGCGGGGTCCAGGGAAGAGCAGTTCTTC.

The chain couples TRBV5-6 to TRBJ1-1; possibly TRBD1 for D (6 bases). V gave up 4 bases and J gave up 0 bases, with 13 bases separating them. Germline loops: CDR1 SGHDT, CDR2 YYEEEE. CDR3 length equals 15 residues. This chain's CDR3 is CASSLRRGMNTEAFF. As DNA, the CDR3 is TGTGCCAGCAGCCTACGAAGGGGGATGAACACTGAAGCTTTCTTT.

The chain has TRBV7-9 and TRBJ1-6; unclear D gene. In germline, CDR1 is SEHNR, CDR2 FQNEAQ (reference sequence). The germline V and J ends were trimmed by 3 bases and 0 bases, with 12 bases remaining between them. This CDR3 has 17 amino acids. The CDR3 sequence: CASSFCLSSSYNSPLHF. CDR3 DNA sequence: TGTGCCAGCAGCTTTTGCCTCTCGAGCTCCTATAATTCACCCCTCCACTTT.

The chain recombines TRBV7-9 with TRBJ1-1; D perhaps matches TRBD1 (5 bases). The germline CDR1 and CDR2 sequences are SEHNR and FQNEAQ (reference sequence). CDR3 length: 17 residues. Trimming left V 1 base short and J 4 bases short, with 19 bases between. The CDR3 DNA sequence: TGTGCCAGCAGCTTAGTCCCCCGACAGAGCCCGAGCACTGAAGCTTTCTTT. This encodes CASSLVPRQSPSTEAFF.

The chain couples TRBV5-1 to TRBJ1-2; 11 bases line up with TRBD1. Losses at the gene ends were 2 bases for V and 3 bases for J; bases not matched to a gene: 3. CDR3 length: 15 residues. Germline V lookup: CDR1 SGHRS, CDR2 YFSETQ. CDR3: CASSFWTGGHYGYTF. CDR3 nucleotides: TGCGCCAGCAGCTTTTGGACAGGGGGCCACTATGGCTACACCTTC.

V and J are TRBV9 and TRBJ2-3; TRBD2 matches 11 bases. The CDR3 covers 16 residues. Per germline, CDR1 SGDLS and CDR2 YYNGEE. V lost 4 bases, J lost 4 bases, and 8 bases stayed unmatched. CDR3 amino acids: CASSSRLAGGADTQYF. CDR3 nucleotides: TGTGCCAGCAGCTCCCGGCTAGCGGGGGGCGCAGATACGCAGTATTTT.

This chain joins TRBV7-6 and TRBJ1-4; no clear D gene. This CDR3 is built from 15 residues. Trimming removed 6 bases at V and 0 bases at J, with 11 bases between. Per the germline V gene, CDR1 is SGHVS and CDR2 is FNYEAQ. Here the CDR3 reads CASRPDSATNEKLFF. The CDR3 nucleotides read TGTGCCAGCAGACCGGACTCTGCAACTAATGAAAAACTGTTTTTT. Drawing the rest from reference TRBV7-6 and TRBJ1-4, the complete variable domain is GAGVSQSPRYKVTKRGQDVALRCDPISGHVSLYWYRQALGQGPEFLTYFNYEAQQDKSGLPNDRFSAERPEGSISTLTIQRTEQRDSAMYRCASRPDSATNEKLFFGSGTQLSVL.

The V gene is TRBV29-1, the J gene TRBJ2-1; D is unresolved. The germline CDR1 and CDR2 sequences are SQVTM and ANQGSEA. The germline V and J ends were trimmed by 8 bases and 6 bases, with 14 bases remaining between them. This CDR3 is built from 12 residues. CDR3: CSPLIVGNEQFF. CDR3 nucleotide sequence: TGCAGCCCACTTATAGTTGGCAATGAGCAGTTCTTC.

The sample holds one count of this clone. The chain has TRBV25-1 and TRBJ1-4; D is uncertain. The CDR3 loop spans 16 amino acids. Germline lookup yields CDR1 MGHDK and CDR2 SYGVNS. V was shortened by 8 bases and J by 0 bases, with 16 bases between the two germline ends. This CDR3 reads CASQEGRKTTNEKLFF. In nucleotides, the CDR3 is TGTGCCAGCCAGGAGGGCAGGAAGACAACTAATGAAAAACTGTTTTTT.

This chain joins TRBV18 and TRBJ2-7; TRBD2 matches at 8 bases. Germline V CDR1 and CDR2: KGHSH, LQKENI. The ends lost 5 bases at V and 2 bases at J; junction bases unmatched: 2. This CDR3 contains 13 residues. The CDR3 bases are TGTGCCAGCTCAGAAGCGGGGGCCTACGAGCAGTACTTC. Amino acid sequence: CASSEAGAYEQYF.

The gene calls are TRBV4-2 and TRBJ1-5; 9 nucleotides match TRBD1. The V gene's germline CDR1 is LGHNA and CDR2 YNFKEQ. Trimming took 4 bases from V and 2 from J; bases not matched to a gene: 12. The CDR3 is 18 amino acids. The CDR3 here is CASSRRRDRESGNQPQHF. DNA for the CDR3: TGTGCCAGCAGCCGCCGAAGGGACAGGGAATCCGGCAATCAGCCCCAGCATTTT.

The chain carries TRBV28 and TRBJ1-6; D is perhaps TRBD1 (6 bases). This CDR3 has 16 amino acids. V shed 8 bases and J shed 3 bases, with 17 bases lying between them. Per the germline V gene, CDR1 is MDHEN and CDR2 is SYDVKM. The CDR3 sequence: CASHREAPDYNSPLHF. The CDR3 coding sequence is TGTGCCAGCCACAGGGAAGCCCCAGACTATAATTCACCCCTCCACTTT.

CDR3 nucleotides: TGTGCCAGCAGCCGTACGGGGGTAGCCAAAAACATTCAGTACTTC. Its protein is CASSRTGVAKNIQYF. V usage is TRBV28 and J usage is TRBJ2-4; a weak D match, TRBD2 (6 bases). Germline V gene data show CDR1 as MDHEN and CDR2 as SYDVKM. There are 15 residues in the CDR3. Trimming left V 6 bases short and J 0 bases short, with 12 bases between.

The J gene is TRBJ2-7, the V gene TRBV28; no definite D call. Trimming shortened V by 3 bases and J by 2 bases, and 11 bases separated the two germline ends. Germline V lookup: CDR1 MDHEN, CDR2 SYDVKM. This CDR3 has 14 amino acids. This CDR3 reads CASSFRPLPYEQYF. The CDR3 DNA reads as TGTGCCAGCAGTTTTCGTCCCCTACCCTACGAGCAGTACTTC.

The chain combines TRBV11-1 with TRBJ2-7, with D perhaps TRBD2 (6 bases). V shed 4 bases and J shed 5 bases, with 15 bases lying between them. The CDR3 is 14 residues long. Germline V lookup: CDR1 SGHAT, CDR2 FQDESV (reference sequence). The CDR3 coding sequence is TGTGCCAGCAGCTATGAGAGCTGGGAGGACGAGCAGTACTTC. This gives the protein CASSYESWEDEQYF.

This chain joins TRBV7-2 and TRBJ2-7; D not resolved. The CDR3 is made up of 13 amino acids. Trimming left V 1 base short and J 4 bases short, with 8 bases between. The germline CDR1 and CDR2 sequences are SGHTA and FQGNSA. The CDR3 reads CASSLGSAYEQYF. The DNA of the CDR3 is TGTGCCAGCAGCTTAGGTTCCGCGTACGAGCAGTACTTC.

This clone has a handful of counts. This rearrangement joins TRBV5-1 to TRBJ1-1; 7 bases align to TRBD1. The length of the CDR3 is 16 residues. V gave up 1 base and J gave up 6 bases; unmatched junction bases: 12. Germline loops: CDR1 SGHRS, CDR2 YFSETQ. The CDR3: CASSLPTTGFEPEAFF. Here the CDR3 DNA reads TGCGCCAGCAGCTTGCCCACGACAGGGTTCGAGCCTGAAGCTTTCTTT.

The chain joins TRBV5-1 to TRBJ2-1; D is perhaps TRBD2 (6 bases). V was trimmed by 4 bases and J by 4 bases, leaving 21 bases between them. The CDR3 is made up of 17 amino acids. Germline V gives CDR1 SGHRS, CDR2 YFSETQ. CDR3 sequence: CASSRPDRDFGYNEQFF. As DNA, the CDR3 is TGCGCCAGCAGCAGACCAGACCGGGACTTTGGGTACAATGAGCAGTTCTTC.

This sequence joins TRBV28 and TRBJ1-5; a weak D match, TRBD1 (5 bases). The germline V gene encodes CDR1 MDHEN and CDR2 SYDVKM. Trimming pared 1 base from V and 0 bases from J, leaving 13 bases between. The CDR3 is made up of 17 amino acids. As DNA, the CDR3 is TGTGCCAGCAGTTTATCGGGGGAGGCTGGTAGCAATCAGCCCCAGCATTTT. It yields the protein CASSLSGEAGSNQPQHF.

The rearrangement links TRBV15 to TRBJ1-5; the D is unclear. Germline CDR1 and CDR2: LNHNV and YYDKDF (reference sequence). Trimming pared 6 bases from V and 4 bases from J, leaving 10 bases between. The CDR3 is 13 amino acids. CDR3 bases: TGTGCCACCAGACATACCCCAAATCAGCCCCAGCATTTT. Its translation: CATRHTPNQPQHF.